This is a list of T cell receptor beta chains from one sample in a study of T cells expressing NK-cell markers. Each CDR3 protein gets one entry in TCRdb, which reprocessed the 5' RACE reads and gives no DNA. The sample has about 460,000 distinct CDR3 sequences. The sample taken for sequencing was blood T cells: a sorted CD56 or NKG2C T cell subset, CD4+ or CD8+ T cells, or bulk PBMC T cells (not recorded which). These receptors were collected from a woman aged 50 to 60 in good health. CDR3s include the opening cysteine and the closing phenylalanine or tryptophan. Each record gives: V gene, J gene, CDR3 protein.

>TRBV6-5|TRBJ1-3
CASGTKRVSGNTIYF
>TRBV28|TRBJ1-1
CASLSVGPLKAFF
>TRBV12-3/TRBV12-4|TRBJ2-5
CASRMGQAETQYF
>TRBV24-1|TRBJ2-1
CATSDKDLHNEQFF
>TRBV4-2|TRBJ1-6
CASSQDKGDSPLHF
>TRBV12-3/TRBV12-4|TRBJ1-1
CASSWYLRNTEAFF
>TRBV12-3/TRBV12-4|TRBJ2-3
CASSPRGAGGMGDTQYF
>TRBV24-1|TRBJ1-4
CATSETPGKLFF
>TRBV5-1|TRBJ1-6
CASSLLTGGDSPLHF
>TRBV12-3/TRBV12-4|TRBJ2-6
CASSFLGANVLTF
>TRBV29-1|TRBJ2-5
CSVSLRVVEETQYF
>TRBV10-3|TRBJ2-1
CAISREDRNEQFF
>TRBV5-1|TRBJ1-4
CASSRRTGEHEKLFF
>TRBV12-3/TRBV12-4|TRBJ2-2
CASSFSGGRSTGELFF
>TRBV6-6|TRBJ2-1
CASSPLGTGWQFF
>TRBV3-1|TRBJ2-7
CASSQVSGGGASYEQYF
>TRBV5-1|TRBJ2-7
CASSIRQGYEQYF
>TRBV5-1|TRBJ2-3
CASSTPSGRPADTQYF
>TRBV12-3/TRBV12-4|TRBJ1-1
CASSSEQPLSRAFF
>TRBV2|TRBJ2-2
CASSEAGAAGELFF
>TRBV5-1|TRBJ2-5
CASSLGEGLGETQYF
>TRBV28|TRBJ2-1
CASTGQYNEQFF
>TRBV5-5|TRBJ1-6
CASSLWTGGSPLHF
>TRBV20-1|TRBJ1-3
CSAPSTGGNTIYF
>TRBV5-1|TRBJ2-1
CASSYGTGTFLNEQFF
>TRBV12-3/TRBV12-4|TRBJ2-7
CASTPMGGYYEQYF
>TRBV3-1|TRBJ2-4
CASSQVALGFKNIQYF
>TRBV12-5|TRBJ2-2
CASGLAYTGELFF
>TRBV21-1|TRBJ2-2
CASSLYQGWNTGELFF
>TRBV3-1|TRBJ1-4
CASAPWGNEKLFF
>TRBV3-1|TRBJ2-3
CASSIAGGHLADTQYF
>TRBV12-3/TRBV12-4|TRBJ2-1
CASSLPGQGQRERFF
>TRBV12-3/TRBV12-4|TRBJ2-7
CASSQGPGFYEQYF
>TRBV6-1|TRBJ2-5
CASRGGPTRETQYF
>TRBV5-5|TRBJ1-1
CASSFSSAMNTEAFF
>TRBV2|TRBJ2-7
CASSEDLAQYF
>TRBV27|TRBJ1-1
CASSRAVVNTEAFF
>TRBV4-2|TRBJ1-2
CASSGTVTNYGYTF
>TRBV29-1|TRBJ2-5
CSVEKRASGVLAQYF
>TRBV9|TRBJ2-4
CASSVEPGGIAKNIQYF
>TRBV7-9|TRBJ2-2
CASSLWEMNTGELFF
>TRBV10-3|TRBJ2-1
CAISESRQGNGNEQFF
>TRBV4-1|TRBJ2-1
CASSQRVVSGSRAVIEQFF
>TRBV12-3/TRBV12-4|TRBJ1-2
CASSRPGPNYGYTF
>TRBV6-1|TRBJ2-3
CASIYLRGTDTQYF
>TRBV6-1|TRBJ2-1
CASSSSLPSYNEQFF
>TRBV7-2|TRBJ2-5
CASSPVAGRGETQYF
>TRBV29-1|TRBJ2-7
CSVEGGPGLPIYEQYF
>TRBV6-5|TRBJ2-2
CASSYLGVGGLNTGELFF
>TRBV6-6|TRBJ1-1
CASSIDAGGAPNTEAFF
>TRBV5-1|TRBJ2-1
CASSLRIRHNEQFF
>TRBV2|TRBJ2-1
CASNDLGLAEKYNEQFF